The sequence of this TCR beta chain was determined in a study of T cell responses to AZD1222 COVID-19 vaccine. Study results and caveats: Baseline serostatus was positive in only five to seven AZD1222 recipients. Reportedly, nearly half of unique spike TCRs recognized epitopes outside B.1.351/B.1.1.7 mutations.

Assay used: immunoSEQ multiplex PCR; TCRdb lists only in-frame clones, some missing. The sample yields about 110,000 clones, approximately 90% seen once. As concerns this clone: Its antigen remains unknown.

This receptor was taken from an adult who received the AZD1222 COVID-19 vaccine. The sequencing used peripheral blood, collected 28 days after the second AZD1222 dose.

DNA of the CDR3: TGTGCCAGCAGCTTTGCGGGAGTGGGCATTCAGTACTTC. Amino acids: CASSFAGVGIQYF. The chain has TRBV7-9 and TRBJ2-4; 7 bases agree with TRBD2. Trimming took 3 bases from V and 9 from J; bases not matched to a gene: 5. The CDR3 runs 13 residues. Germline V CDR1 and CDR2: SEHNR, FQNEAQ (reference sequence).